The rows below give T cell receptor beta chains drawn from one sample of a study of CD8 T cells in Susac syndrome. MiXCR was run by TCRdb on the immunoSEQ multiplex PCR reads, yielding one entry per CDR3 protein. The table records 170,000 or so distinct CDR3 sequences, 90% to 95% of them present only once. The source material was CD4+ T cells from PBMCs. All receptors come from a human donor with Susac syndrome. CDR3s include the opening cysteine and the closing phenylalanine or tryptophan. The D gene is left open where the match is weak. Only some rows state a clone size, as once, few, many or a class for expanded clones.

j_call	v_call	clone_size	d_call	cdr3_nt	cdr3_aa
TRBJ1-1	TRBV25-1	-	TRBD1	TGTGCCAGCAGTGGTTACAGGGGGTCCATGAACACTGAAGCTTTCTTT	CASSGYRGSMNTEAFF
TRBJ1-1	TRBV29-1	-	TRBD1	TGCAGCCTTGGGGTATCCGGGACAGGGGCCACTGAAGCTTTCTTT	CSLGVSGTGATEAFF
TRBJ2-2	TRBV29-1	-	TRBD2	TGCAGCGGGAGGACTAGCGGGGCGAACACCGGGGAGCTGTTTTTT	CSGRTSGANTGELFF
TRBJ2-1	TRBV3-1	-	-	TGTGCCAGCAGCAAACAGGGTGAAGGATACAATGAGCAGTTCTTC	CASSKQGEGYNEQFF
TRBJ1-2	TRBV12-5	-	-	TGTGCTACTGCGGGGCTAGGGGGGTATGGCTACACCTTC	CATAGLGGYGYTF
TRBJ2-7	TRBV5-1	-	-	TGCGCCAGCAGCTTGGCCGTGGGGACAACCTACGAGCAGTACTTC	CASSLAVGTTYEQYF
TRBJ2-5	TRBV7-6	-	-	TGTGCCAGCAGCTTACCAGCCGGGCCGCCTGAAGAGACCCAGTACTTC	CASSLPAGPPEETQYF
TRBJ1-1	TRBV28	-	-	TGTGCCAGCAGTTCGCACACTGAAGCTTTCTTT	CASSSHTEAFF
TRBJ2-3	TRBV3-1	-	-	TGTGCCAGCAGGCAGGACACAGATACGCAGTATTTT	CASRQDTDTQYF
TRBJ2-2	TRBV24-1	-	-	TGTGCCACCAGTGATCCGGTCCTTGGAGGGGAGCTGTTTTTT	CATSDPVLGGELFF
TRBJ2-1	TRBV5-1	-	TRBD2	TGCGCCAGCAGCGCTAGCGGGGGGGCCTCCTACAATGAGCAGTTCTTC	CASSASGGASYNEQFF
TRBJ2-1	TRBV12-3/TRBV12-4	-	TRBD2	TGTGCCAGCACTCCCAGCGGGGATGAGCAGTTCTTC	CASTPSGDEQFF
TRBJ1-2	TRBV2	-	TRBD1	TGTGCCAGCAAACGGGACAGCAACTATGGCTACACCTTC	CASKRDSNYGYTF
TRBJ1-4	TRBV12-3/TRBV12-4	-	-	TGTGCCAGCAGTTTCAGGGCAGGGCGAGAAAAACTGTTTTTT	CASSFRAGREKLFF
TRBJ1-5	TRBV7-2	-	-	TGTGCCAGCAGCTTACATGGGAATCAGCCCCAGCATTTT	CASSLHGNQPQHF
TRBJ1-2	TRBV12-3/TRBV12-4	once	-	TGTGCCAGCAGTTTACCAGGCAGGGTTTACGGCTACACCTTC	CASSLPGRVYGYTF